This T cell receptor (beta chain) came from a study of T cell repertoires in cytomegalovirus infection. Across the study: Public TCR beta signatures indicated both CMV infection and matching HLA type.

The CDR3 totals 19 residues. Germline V gene lookup returns CDR1 SEHNR and CDR2 FQNEAQ (reference sequence). The germline V and J ends were trimmed by 6 bases and 4 bases, with 28 bases remaining between them. This clonotype was seen ten or more times. The antigen is not known. Study findings and constraints: In two of eight donors, the top clonotype was HLA-C-restricted CMV-specific.

Each CDR3 protein is one row after TCRdb ran MiXCR on the reads. The sample lists fewer than 550,000 distinct CDR3 sequences; 15% to 20% were seen once. The sequencing sample was made of CD8+ T cells from PBMCs. This chain connects TRBV7-9 to TRBJ1-3; no clear D gene. The TCR originated in a human donor in good health (CMV status not recorded). Some clones in this sample may be carry-over from other donors' samples. The CDR3 DNA follows: TGTGCCAGCAGAGATAGCGGAAGACACTACGGGGTCGGCGGAAACACCATATATTTT. Translated, it gives CASRDSGRHYGVGGNTIYF.